This section outlines one T cell receptor (beta chain) sequence together with its context. Its specificity is not known. J gave up 4 bases and V 5 bases, and 4 bases lay outside the gene matches. Germline assignment: CDR1 MNHNY and CDR2 SVGAGI (reference sequence). The CDR3 extends over 13 amino acids. A library of TCRbeta sequences, prepared with unique molecular identifiers, was generated. TCRdb called the PCR reads again in MiXCR, with one record for every CDR3 protein. The table shows about 580,000 distinct CDR3 sequences, with 25% to 30% occurring only once. This sample was taken from a study of T-cell reconstitution after alpha-beta-depleted transplantation in children. Regarding the study as a whole: T-cell numbers and diversity one year post-transplant derived largely from freshly generated T cells. At around two months after transplant, the alpha-beta T cells were reportedly derived from several hundred expanded clones that came from non-depleted graft cells. Surviving recipient T cells and thymic progenitors underlay high day-60 TCRbeta diversity in some patients.

The clonotype originates from a boy younger than two with Wiskott-Aldrich syndrome, due to receive a stem cell transplant. V usage is TRBV6-6 and J usage is TRBJ1-2; 7 bases align to TRBD1. The specimen comprised PBMCs, sampled before TCRalphabeta/CD19-depleted stem cell transplant. The CDR3 is CASSKGQSYGYTF. Written as DNA, the CDR3 is TGTGCCAGCAGTAAGGGACAGAGCTATGGCTACACCTTC.